Following are 17 T cell receptor beta chains from one sample sequenced in a study of cytomegalovirus exposure and HLA in healthy donors. The primer mix had 60 Vbeta and 13 Jbeta primers. Using immunoSEQ multiplex PCR, the repertoire was profiled, and TCRdb retains in-frame clones only, with some absent. The sample lists 150,000 or so clones, 77% occurring once. Specimen: PBMCs. The receptors stem from a woman aged 25 to 39 in good health and CMV-seronegative.

The chain recombines TRBV30 with TRBJ1-2; D gene uncertain. The germline V and J ends were trimmed by 8 bases and 6 bases, with 19 bases remaining between them. CDR1 GTSNPN and CDR2 SVGIG come from the germline V gene (reference sequence). The CDR3 is made up of 13 amino acids. The CDR3 reads CAGSSGPLDGYTF. CDR3 sequence (DNA): TGTGCCGGATCCTCGGGTCCCCTGGATGGCTACACCTTC.

The chain links TRBV7-8 to TRBJ2-5, with D unresolved. The CDR3 has 15 amino acids. Between the trimmed V and J ends, which lost 4 bases and 0 bases, there was a span of 12 bases. The V gene's germline CDR1 is SGHVS and CDR2 FQNEAQ. CDR3 protein: CASSSVRLYQETQYF. The CDR3 nucleotides are TGTGCCAGCAGCTCAGTCAGGCTTTACCAAGAGACCCAGTACTTC.

By share of the sample, this clone is medium-sized. This sequence joins TRBV18 and TRBJ2-1; 15 bases match TRBD2. The CDR3 totals 18 residues. Germline trimming cut 1 base from V and 7 bases from J; bases unmatched to any gene: 8. Per germline, CDR1 KGHSH and CDR2 LQKENI. The CDR3 coding sequence is TGTGCCAGCTCACCACGAAGGACTAGCGGGGGGGCAGTTAATGAGCAGTTCTTC. It codes for CASSPRRTSGGAVNEQFF.

This chain connects TRBV2 to TRBJ2-3; 7 nucleotides align to TRBD2. V was pared by 1 base and J by 1 base, with 2 bases of the junction left unmatched. Germline lookup yields CDR1 SNHLY and CDR2 FYNNEI. The CDR3 runs to 15 residues. The CDR3 nucleotides read TGTGCCAGCAGTGAAGAGGCGGGGGGCACAGATACGCAGTATTTT. Amino acids: CASSEEAGGTDTQYF.

Only a few counts were recorded for this clone. In DNA, the CDR3 is TGTGCCTGGAGTGTATGGGGGGGCCAAGAGACCCAGTACTTC. Protein product: CAWSVWGGQETQYF. The gene calls are TRBV30 and TRBJ2-5; 7 bases map to TRBD2. The length of the CDR3 is 14 residues. Germline V CDR1 and CDR2: GTSNPN, SVGIG (reference sequence). The trim removed 0 bases at V and 1 base at J, leaving 2 bases unmatched.

CDR3 bases: TGCGCCAGCAGCTTGGGCCGGGACAGGGGAGGTGAGGACACTGAAGCTTTCTTT. Translating gives CASSLGRDRGGEDTEAFF. The rearrangement links TRBV5-1 to TRBJ1-1, with 10 bases that match TRBD1. Germline trimming cut 0 bases from V and 3 bases from J; bases unmatched to any gene: 11. CDR1 is SGHRS, CDR2 YFSETQ, per germline. The CDR3 has 18 amino acids.

This rearrangement joins TRBV5-1 to TRBJ2-7; possibly TRBD1 for D (6 bases). The V end was cut by 4 bases, the J end by 1 base, with 12 bases between. The CDR3 is 14 amino acids. Looked up from germline, CDR1 is SGHRS and CDR2 is YFSETQ. CDR3 sequence: CASSLDTGSYEQYF. For the CDR3, the DNA is TGCGCCAGCAGCCTGGACACAGGGTCCTACGAGCAGTACTTC.

The rearrangement uses TRBV19 and TRBJ1-6, with D tentatively TRBD1 (6 bases). The CDR3 covers 19 residues. Germline CDR1 LNHDA, CDR2 SQIVND (reference sequence). The ends were cut back, 0 bases at V and 1 base at J, with 16 bases in the middle. The CDR3 DNA sequence: TGTGCCAGTAGTATAGACCGCCCGGGCAGGGGATCCTATAATTCACCCCTCCACTTT. It translates to CASSIDRPGRGSYNSPLHF.

The rearrangement uses TRBV19 and TRBJ2-7; TRBD1 aligns across 7 bases. Germline loops: CDR1 LNHDA, CDR2 SQIVND (reference sequence). This CDR3 comprises 14 residues. V lost 1 base, J lost 4 bases, and 4 bases stayed unmatched. CDR3 sequence (DNA): TGTGCCAGTAGTATAGGAGGGGGCACTTACGAGCAGTACTTC. Protein product: CASSIGGGTYEQYF.

The chain recombines TRBV7-9 with TRBJ2-3; TRBD1 matches 10 bases. The CDR3 length is 15 residues. The junction had 2 bases not matched to a gene; V was cut back by 1 base and J by 4 bases. CDR1 and CDR2 from the germline V gene are SEHNR and FQNEAQ (reference sequence). CDR3 loop: CASSLGQGASDTQYF. CDR3 DNA sequence: TGTGCCAGCAGCTTAGGACAGGGGGCCTCAGATACGCAGTATTTT. The complete variable domain, with remaining parts taken from reference TRBV7-9 and TRBJ2-3, reads DTGVSQNPRHKITKRGQNVTFRCDPISEHNRLYWYRQTLGQGPEFLTYFQNEAQLEKSRLLSDRFSAERPKGSFSTLEIQRTEQGDSAMYLCASSLGQGASDTQYFGPGTRLTVL.

The chain recombines TRBV4-1 with TRBJ1-4; D gene uncertain. Germline CDR1 reads MGHRA; CDR2 reads YSYEKL. Trimming removed 1 base from V and 2 bases from J, with 14 bases in between. The CDR3 loop spans 17 amino acids. CDR3 in DNA: TGCGCCAGCAGCCAAGCCTACCCCCTGAGGACTAATGAAAAACTGTTTTTT. This encodes CASSQAYPLRTNEKLFF.

CDR3 protein: CASMGADTQYF. Here the CDR3 DNA reads TGTGCCAGCATGGGAGCAGATACGCAGTATTTT. This chain connects TRBV2 to TRBJ2-3, with a possible D match to TRBD2 (5 bases). Germline CDR1 reads SNHLY; CDR2 reads FYNNEI. Trimming stripped 7 bases from V and 4 bases from J, with 6 bases between. CDR3 length: 11 residues.

V gene TRBV29-1 combines with J gene TRBJ2-2; D possibly corresponds to TRBD2 (5 bases). Per the germline V gene, CDR1 is SQVTM and CDR2 is ANQGSEA. The CDR3 length is 12 residues. Trimming pared 7 bases from V and 8 bases from J, leaving 14 bases between. CDR3 loop: CSGFGITGELFF. As DNA, the CDR3 is TGCAGCGGTTTCGGGATAACGGGGGAGCTGTTTTTT.

This clone was seen a handful of times. This chain connects TRBV7-2 to TRBJ1-1; no definite D call. Per germline, CDR1 SGHTA and CDR2 FQGNSA. Trimming took off 3 bases at V and 4 bases at J, with 12 bases between the two ends. The CDR3 covers 14 residues. The CDR3 sequence is CASSFTTGSTEAFF. Written as DNA, the CDR3 is TGTGCCAGCAGCTTTACTACCGGGAGCACTGAAGCTTTCTTT.

The V call is TRBV19, the J call TRBJ1-1; unclear D gene. The CDR3 sequence is 13 residues long. The germline gives CDR1 LNHDA, CDR2 SQIVND (reference sequence). V gave up 8 bases and J gave up 6 bases, with 16 bases separating them. CDR3 nucleotides: TGTGCCAGTGGGTTCGGAGGGAGGCCTGAAGCTTTCTTT. Amino acid sequence: CASGFGGRPEAFF.

This clone turned up a few times. The chain joins TRBV28 to TRBJ2-4; TRBD2 matches 7 bases. With 4 bases clipped from V and 3 bases from J, the junction kept 6 bases outside the gene matches. Germline loops: CDR1 MDHEN, CDR2 SYDVKM. This CDR3 is built from 15 residues. The CDR3 nucleotides read TGTGCCAGCAGTTCCCTTTGGGGGGGCAAAAACATTCAGTACTTC. Amino acids: CASSSLWGGKNIQYF. Together with reference TRBV28 and TRBJ2-4, the CDR3 gives the full variable domain: DVKVTQSSRYLVKRTGEKVFLECVQDMDHENMFWYRQDPGLGLRLIYFSYDVKMKEKGDIPEGYSVSREKKERFSLILESASTNQTSMYLCASSSLWGGKNIQYFGAGTRLSVL.

The chain couples TRBV27 to TRBJ2-5; D is possibly TRBD2 (6 bases). Trimming removed 3 bases at V and 4 bases at J, with 18 bases between. The CDR3 has 16 residues. CDR1 MNHEY and CDR2 SMNVEV come from the germline V gene (reference sequence). CDR3 sequence reads: CASSFLGPGRRETQYF. The CDR3 DNA sequence: TGTGCCAGCAGTTTCCTCGGTCCCGGGAGACGAGAGACCCAGTACTTC.